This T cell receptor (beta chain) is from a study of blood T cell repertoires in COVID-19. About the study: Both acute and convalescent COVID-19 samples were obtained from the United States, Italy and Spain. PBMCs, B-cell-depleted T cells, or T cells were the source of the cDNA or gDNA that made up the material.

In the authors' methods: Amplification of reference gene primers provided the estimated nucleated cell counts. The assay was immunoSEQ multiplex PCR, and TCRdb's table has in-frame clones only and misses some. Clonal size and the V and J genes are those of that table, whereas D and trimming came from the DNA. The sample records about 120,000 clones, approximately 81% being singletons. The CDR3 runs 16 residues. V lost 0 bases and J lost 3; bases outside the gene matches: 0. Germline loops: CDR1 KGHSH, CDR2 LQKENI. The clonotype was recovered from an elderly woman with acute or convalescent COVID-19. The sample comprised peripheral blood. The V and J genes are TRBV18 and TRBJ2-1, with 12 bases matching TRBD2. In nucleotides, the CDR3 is TGTGCCAGCTCACCACCGACTAGCGGGGGCTACAATGAGCAGTTCTTC. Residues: CASSPPTSGGYNEQFF.